What follows are 5 T cell receptor beta chains derived from one specimen sequenced in a study of T cell responses to AZD1222 COVID-19 vaccine. Some clones are missing from TCRdb's copy, which holds only in-frame ones; the method was immunoSEQ multiplex PCR. The sample includes roughly 100,000 clones, approximately 90% of them seen just once. The sample consisted of peripheral blood, taken on day 0 of AZD1222 vaccination. These receptors were obtained from an adult in good health.

The rearrangement links TRBV28 to TRBJ1-4; TRBD1 might be the D (5 bases). This CDR3 is 17 amino acids long. Per the germline V gene, CDR1 is MDHEN and CDR2 is SYDVKM. V lost 4 bases and J lost 8, with 23 bases in between. CDR3: CASSSAQEVWVGEKLFF. CDR3 DNA sequence: TGTGCCAGCAGTTCAGCACAGGAGGTTTGGGTGGGGGAAAAACTGTTTTTT.

This chain connects TRBV18 to TRBJ2-1; D tentatively fits TRBD1 or TRBD2 (5 bases each). Trimming took 1 base from V and 0 from J, leaving 7 bases between them. The CDR3 is 15 residues long. Germline V gene data show CDR1 as KGHSH and CDR2 as LQKENI. The CDR3 sequence: CASSPRGSSYNEQFF. In DNA, the CDR3 is TGTGCCAGCTCACCACGGGGGAGCTCCTACAATGAGCAGTTCTTC.

The chain links TRBV6-5 to TRBJ2-3; the match to TRBD2 covers 9 bases. Germline-derived CDR1 and CDR2 are MNHEY and SVGAGI. The CDR3 length is 16 residues. Trimming took 4 bases from V and 3 from J; bases not matched to a gene: 8. CDR3 protein: CASSSYSGSGTDTQYF. The DNA for the CDR3 is TGTGCCAGCAGTTCCTATAGCGGGAGTGGGACAGATACGCAGTATTTT.

The chain carries TRBV27 and TRBJ1-6; 9 nucleotides agree with TRBD1. The CDR3 is 16 amino acids. V lost 5 bases, J lost 7 bases, and 9 bases stayed unmatched. CDR1 is MNHEY, CDR2 SMNVEV, per germline (reference sequence). The DNA of the CDR3 is TGTGCCAGCAGTATGGACAGGGGAAGATGGAATTCACCCCTCCACTTT. It translates to CASSMDRGRWNSPLHF.

This rearrangement joins TRBV12-3 or TRBV12-4 to TRBJ2-7; the D gene is possibly TRBD1 (6 bases). The CDR3 extends over 12 amino acids. Deletions cut 5 bases from V and 3 bases from J, with 8 bases between. In nucleotides, the CDR3 is TGTGCCAGCAGTCCGGGACACTACGAGCAGTACTTC. It codes for CASSPGHYEQYF.